This TCR beta chain was identified during a study of T cell responses to AZD1222 COVID-19 vaccine. Notes on the study in general: Donors were largely white British and mainly female; clonal diversity was possibly underestimated. Spike-specific TCR breadth and depth both grew after two AZD1222 doses. Seropositive status at baseline applied to only a handful of AZD1222 recipients.

As regards this clone: The antigen is unknown.

Looked up from germline, CDR1 is ENHRY and CDR2 is SYGVKD. J lost 7 bases, V lost 2 bases, and 1 base had no gene match. The CDR3 has 12 amino acids. The assay was immunoSEQ multiplex PCR, and TCRdb's table has in-frame clones only and misses some. The sample has about 150,000 clones; roughly nine tenths are singletons. This chain links TRBV10-3 with TRBJ1-2, with TRBD1 identical over 7 bases. Sequencing used peripheral blood, obtained on day 0 of AZD1222 vaccination. The sequence was collected from an adult in good health. CDR3 loop: CAISEAGGGYTF. The CDR3 nucleotides read TGTGCCATCAGTGAGGCAGGGGGTGGCTACACCTTC.